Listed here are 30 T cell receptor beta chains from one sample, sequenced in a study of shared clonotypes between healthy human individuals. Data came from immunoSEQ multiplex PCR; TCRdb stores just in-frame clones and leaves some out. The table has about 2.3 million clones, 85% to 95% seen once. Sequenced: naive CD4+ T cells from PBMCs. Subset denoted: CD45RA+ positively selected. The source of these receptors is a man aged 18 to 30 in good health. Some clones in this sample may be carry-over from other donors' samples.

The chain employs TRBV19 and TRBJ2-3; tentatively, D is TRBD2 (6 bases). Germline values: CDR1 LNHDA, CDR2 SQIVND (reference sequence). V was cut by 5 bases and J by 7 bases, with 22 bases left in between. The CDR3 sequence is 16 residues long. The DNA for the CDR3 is TGTGCCAGTAGTGCTACCGGGACTGGGGGAGCGAATACGCAGTATTTT. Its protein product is CASSATGTGGANTQYF.

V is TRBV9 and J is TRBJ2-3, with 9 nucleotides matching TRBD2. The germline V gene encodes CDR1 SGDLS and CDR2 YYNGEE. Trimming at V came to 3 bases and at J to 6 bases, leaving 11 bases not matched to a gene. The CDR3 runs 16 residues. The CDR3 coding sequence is TGTGCCAGCAGCGAGGGCGGAGCGGGAGGTTTTGATACGCAGTATTTT. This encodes CASSEGGAGGFDTQYF.

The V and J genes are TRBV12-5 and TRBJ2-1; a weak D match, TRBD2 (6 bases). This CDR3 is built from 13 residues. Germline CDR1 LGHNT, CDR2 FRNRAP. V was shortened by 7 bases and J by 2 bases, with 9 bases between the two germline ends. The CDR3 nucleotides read TGTGCTAGTGCTGGCGGGACCTACAATGAGCAGTTCTTC. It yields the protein CASAGGTYNEQFF.

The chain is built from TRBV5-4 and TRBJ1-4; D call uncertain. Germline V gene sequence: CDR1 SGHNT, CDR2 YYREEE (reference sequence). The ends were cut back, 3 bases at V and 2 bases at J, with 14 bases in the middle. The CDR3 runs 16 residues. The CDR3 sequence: CASSWAGVRTNEKLFF. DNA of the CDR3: TGTGCCAGCAGCTGGGCGGGAGTGAGGACTAATGAAAAACTGTTTTTT.

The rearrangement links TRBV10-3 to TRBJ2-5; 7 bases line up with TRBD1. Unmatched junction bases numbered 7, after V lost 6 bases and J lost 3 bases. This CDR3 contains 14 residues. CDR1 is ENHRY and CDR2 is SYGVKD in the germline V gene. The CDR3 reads CAIRETGTKETQYF. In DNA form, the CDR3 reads TGTGCCATCAGGGAGACAGGGACGAAAGAGACCCAGTACTTC.

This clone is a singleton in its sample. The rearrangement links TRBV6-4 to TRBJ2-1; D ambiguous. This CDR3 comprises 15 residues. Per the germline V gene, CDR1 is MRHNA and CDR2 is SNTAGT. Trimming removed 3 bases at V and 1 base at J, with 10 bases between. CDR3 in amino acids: CASSDLASSYNEQFF. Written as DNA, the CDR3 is TGTGCCAGCAGTGATTTGGCTAGTTCCTACAATGAGCAGTTCTTC.

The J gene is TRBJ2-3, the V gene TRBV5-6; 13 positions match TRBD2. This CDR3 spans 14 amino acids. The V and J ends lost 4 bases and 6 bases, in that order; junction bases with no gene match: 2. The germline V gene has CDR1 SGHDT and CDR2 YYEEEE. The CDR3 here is CASSVTSGRDTQYF. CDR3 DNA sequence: TGTGCCAGCAGCGTGACTAGCGGGAGGGATACGCAGTATTTT.

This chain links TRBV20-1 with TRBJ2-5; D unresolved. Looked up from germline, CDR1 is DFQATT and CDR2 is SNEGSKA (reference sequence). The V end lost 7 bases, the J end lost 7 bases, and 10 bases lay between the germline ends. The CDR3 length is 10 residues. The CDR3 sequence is CSGKVGTQYF. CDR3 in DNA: TGCAGTGGTAAAGTAGGGACCCAGTACTTC.

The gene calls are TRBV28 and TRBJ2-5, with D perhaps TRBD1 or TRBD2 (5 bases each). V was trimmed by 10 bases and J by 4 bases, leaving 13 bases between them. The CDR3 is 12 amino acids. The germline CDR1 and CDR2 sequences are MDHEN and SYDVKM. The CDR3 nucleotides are TGTGCCACCCTTGGGGGTGGAGAGACCCAGTACTTC. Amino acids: CATLGGGETQYF. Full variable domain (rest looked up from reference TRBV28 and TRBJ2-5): DVKVTQSSRYLVKRTGEKVFLECVQDMDHENMFWYRQDPGLGLRLIYFSYDVKMKEKGDIPEGYSVSREKKERFSLILESASTNQTSMYLCATLGGGETQYFGPGTRLLVL.

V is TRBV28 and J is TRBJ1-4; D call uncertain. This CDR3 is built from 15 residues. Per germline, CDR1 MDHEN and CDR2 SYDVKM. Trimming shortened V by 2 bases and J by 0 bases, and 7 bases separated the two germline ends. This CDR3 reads CASSLRTPTNEKLFF. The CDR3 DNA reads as TGTGCCAGCAGTTTACGGACCCCAACTAATGAAAAACTGTTTTTT.

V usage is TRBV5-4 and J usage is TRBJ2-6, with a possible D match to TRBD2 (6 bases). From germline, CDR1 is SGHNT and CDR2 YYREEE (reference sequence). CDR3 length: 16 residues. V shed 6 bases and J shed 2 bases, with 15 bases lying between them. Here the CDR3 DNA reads TGTGCCAGCAACGATCTCATAGCGGCTGGGGCCAACGTCCTGACTTTC. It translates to CASNDLIAAGANVLTF.

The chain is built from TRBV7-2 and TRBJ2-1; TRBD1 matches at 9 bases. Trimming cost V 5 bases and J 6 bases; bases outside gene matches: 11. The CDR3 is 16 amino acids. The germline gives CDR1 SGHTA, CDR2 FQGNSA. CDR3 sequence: CASSMTGTGMGNEQFF. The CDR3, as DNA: TGTGCCAGCAGCATGACCGGGACAGGGATGGGCAATGAGCAGTTCTTC.

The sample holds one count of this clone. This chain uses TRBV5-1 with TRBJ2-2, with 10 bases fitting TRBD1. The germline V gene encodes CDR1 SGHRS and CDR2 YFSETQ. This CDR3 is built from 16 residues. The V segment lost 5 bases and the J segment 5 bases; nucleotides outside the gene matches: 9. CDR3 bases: TGCGCCAGCAGTTATGGACAGGGGGGCACTACCGGGGAGCTGTTTTTT. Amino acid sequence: CASSYGQGGTTGELFF.

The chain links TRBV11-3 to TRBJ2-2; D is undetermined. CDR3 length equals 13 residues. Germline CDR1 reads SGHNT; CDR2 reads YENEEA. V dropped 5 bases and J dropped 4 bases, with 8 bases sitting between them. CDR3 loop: CASSRQITGELFF. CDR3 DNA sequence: TGTGCCAGCAGCCGACAAATCACCGGGGAGCTGTTTTTT.

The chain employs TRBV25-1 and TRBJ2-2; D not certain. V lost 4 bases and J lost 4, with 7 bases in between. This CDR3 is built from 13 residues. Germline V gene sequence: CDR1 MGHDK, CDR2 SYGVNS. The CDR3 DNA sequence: TGTGCCAGCAGTGGAAGGCTCACCGGGGAGCTGTTTTTT. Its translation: CASSGRLTGELFF.

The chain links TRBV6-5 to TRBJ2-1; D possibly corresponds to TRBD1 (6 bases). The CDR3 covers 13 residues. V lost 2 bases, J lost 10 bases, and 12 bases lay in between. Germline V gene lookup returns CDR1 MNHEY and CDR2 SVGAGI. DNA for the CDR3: TGTGCCAGCAGTTACACGGCTGGACAGGAGCAGTTCTTC. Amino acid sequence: CASSYTAGQEQFF.

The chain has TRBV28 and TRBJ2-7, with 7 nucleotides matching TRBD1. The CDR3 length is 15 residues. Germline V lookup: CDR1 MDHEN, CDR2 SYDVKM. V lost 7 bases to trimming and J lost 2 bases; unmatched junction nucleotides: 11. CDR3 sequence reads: CASNLFGGQPYEQYF. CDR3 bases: TGTGCCAGCAATCTCTTTGGGGGACAGCCCTACGAGCAGTACTTC.

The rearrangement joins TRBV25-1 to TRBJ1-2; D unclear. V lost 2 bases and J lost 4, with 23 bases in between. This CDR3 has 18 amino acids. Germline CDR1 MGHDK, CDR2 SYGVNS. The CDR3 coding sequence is TGTGCCAGCAGTGAAGAGGGAGCAGGCCCCCTGGTTCTCTATGGCTACACCTTC. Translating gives CASSEEGAGPLVLYGYTF.

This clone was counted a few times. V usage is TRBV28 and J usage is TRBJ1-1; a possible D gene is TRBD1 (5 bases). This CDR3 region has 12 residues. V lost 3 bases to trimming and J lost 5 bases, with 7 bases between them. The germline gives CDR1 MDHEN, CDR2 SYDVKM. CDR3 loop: CASSFRETEAFF. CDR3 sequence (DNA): TGTGCCAGCAGTTTCAGGGAAACTGAAGCTTTCTTT. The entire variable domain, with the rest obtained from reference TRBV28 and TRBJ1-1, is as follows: DVKVTQSSRYLVKRTGEKVFLECVQDMDHENMFWYRQDPGLGLRLIYFSYDVKMKEKGDIPEGYSVSREKKERFSLILESASTNQTSMYLCASSFRETEAFFGQGTRLTVV.

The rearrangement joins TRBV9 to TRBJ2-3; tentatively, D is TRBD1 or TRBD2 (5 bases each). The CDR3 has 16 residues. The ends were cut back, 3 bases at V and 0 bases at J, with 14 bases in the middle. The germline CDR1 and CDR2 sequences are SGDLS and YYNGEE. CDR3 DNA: TGTGCCAGCAGCGCAAAGACGGGACCCAGCACAGATACGCAGTATTTT. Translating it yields CASSAKTGPSTDTQYF.

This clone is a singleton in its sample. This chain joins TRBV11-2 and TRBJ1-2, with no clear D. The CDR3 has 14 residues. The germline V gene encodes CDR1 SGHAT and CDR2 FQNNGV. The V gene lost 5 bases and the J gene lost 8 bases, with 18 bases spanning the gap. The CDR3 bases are TGTGCCAGCAGCCCGACGGGAAGGTCGTGGGGCTACACCTTC. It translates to CASSPTGRSWGYTF.

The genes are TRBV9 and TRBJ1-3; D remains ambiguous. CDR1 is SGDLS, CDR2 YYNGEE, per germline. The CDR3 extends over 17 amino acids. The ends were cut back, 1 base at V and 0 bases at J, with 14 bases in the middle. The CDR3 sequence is CASSVRQSPNSGNTIYF. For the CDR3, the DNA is TGTGCCAGCAGCGTACGTCAAAGTCCAAACTCTGGAAACACCATATATTTT.

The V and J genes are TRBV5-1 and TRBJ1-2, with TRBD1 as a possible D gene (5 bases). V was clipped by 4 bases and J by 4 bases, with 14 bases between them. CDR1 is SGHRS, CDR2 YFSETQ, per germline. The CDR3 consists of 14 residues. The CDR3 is CASSPEGRIYGYTF. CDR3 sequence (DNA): TGCGCCAGCAGCCCAGAGGGACGTATCTATGGCTACACCTTC.

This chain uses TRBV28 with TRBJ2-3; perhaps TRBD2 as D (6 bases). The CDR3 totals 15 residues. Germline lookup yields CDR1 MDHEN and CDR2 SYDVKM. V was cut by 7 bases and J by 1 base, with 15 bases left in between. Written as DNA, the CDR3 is TGTGCCAGCAATACCCCAAGGGAGGGCACAGATACGCAGTATTTT. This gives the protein CASNTPREGTDTQYF.

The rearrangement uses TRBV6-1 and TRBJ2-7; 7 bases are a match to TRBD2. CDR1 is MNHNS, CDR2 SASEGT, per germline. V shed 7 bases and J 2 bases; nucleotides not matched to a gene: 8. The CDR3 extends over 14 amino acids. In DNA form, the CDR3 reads TGTGCCAGCATCCCCACAGCGGGAACCTACGAGCAGTACTTC. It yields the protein CASIPTAGTYEQYF.

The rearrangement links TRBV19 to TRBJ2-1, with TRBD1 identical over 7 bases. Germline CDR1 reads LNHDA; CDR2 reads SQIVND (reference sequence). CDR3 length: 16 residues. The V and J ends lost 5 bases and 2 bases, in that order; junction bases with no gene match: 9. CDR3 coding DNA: TGTGCCAGTAGTTCCCCTGGGACAGCCACCTACAATGAGCAGTTCTTC. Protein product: CASSSPGTATYNEQFF.

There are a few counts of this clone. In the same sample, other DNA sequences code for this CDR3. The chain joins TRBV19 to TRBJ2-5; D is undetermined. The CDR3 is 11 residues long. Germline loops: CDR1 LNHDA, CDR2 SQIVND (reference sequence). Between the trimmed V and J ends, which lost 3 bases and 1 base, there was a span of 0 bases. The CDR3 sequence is CASSIQETQYF. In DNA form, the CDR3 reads TGTGCCAGTAGTATCCAAGAGACCCAGTACTTC.

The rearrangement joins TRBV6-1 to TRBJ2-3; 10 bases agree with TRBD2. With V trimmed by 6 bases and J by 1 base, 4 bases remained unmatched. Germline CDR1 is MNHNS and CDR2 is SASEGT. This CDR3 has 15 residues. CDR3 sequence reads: CASRLGTSGTDTQYF. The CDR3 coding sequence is TGTGCCAGCAGACTAGGGACTAGCGGCACAGATACGCAGTATTTT.

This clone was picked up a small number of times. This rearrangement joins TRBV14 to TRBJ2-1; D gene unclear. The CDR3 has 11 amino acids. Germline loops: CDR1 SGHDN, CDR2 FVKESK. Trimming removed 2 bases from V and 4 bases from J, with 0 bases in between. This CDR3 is CASSQYNEQFF. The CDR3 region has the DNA TGTGCCAGCAGCCAATACAATGAGCAGTTCTTC.

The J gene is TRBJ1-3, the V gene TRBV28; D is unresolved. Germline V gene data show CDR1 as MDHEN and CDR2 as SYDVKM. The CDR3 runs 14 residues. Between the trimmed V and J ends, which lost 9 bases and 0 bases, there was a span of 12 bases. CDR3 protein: CASVSNDSGNTIYF. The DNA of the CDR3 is TGTGCCAGTGTGTCTAACGACTCTGGAAACACCATATATTTT. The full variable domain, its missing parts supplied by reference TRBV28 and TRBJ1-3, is DVKVTQSSRYLVKRTGEKVFLECVQDMDHENMFWYRQDPGLGLRLIYFSYDVKMKEKGDIPEGYSVSREKKERFSLILESASTNQTSMYLCASVSNDSGNTIYFGEGSWLTVV.